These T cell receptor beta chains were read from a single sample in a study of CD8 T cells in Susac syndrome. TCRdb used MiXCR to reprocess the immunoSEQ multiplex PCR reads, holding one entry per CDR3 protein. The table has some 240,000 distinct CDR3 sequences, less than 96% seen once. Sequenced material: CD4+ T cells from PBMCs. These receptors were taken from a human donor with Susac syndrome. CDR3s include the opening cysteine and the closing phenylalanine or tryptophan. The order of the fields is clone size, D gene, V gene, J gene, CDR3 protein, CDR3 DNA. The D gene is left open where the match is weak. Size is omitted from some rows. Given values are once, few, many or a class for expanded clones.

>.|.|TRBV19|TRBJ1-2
CASSIIDRSVYTF
TGTGCCAGTAGTATAATCGACAGATCGGTCTACACCTTC
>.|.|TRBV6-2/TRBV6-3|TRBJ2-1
CASSYGTLQFF
TGTGCCAGCAGTTACGGTACCTTGCAGTTCTTC
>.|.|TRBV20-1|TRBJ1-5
CSASSDSDYQPQHF
TGCAGTGCTAGTTCAGACAGCGACTATCAGCCCCAGCATTTT
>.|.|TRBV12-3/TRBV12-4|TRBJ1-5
CASTTQGNQPQHF
TGTGCCAGCACCACGCAGGGCAATCAGCCCCAGCATTTT
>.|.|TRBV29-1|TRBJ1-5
CSVTATGSNQPQHF
TGCAGCGTTACAGCGACAGGAAGCAATCAGCCCCAGCATTTT
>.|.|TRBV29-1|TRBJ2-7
CSVRGREHFSEQYF
TGCAGCGTTCGAGGACGGGAGCATTTCAGCGAGCAGTACTTC
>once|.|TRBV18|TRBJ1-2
CASSPRAGDYGYTF
TGTGCCAGCTCACCGCGAGCGGGAGACTATGGCTACACCTTC
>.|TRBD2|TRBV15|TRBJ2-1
CATSRASGAGSEQFF
TGTGCCACCAGCAGAGCTAGCGGAGCGGGTAGTGAGCAGTTCTTC
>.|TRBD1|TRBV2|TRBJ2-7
CASRDRGHEQYF
TGTGCCAGCAGGGACAGGGGTCACGAGCAGTACTTC
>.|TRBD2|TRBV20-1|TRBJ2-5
CSAQSLGLAGRETQYF
TGCAGTGCCCAGAGCCTTGGACTAGCGGGAAGAGAGACCCAGTACTTC
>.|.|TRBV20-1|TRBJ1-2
CSATYRDYGYTF
TGCAGTGCTACATACAGGGACTATGGCTACACCTTC
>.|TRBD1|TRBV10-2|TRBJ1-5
CASLGEGQVPSWGNQPQHF
TGCGCCAGCCTCGGGGAGGGACAGGTTCCTTCTTGGGGCAATCAGCCCCAGCATTTT
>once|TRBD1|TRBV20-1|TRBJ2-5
CSATGTGVQETQYF
TGCAGTGCTACCGGGACAGGGGTACAAGAGACCCAGTACTTC
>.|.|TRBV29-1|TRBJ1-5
CSVGGLNQPQHF
TGCAGCGTTGGGGGGCTCAATCAGCCCCAACATTTT
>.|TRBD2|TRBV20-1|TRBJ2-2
CSATSGNTGELFF
TGCAGTGCGACTAGCGGGAACACCGGGGAGCTGTTTTTT
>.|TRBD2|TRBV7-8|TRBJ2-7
CASSLVLAGGPYEQYF
TGTGCCAGCAGCTTAGTTCTGGCGGGGGGACCCTACGAGCAGTACTTC